This entry describes one TCR beta chain. The target antigen is unknown. V lost 2 bases and J lost 0, with 12 bases in between. The CDR3 runs 16 residues. Germline V gives CDR1 SEHNR, CDR2 FQNEAQ (reference sequence). The unexposed donors gave CD4+ T cells in about 2011-2018, prior to COVID-19. The cells were cultured for about 10 days before CD4+ T cells were isolated. Cells permitting, SARS-CoV-2 S/N and four cold-coronavirus spikes were tested on unexposed-donor CD4+ T cells. Some clones are missing from TCRdb's copy, which holds only in-frame ones; the method was immunoSEQ multiplex PCR. The sample lists more than 20,000 clones, around 75% occurring once. This sample is drawn from a study of CD4 T cells in relation to SARS-CoV-2 and coronaviruses. Across the whole study: TCR beta CDR3s were sequenced after roughly ten-day antigen culture of PBMCs.

This chain joins TRBV7-9 and TRBJ2-3; weak D call: TRBD2 (6 bases). The sequenced sample was CD4+ T cells from PBMCs, cultured in vitro. The TCR comes from a human donor in good health. The CDR3 region has the DNA TGTGCCAGCAGCTTATTTGGCGGGACTAGCACAGATACGCAGTATTTT. Translation: CASSLFGGTSTDTQYF.